Below, 8 T cell receptor beta chains from the same sample are listed, as sequenced in a study of spatial heterogeneity in lung cancer. Study-wide points: Expanded alpha and beta TCR counts within tumors tracked tumor mutation counts.

TCRdb recomputed calls from the 5' RACE reads with MiXCR, one row per CDR3 protein. The sample consists of approximately 13,000 distinct CDR3 sequences, approximately 4.8% of them appearing once. Time point indicated: sample taken at primary tumor resection. Their specific antigens are unknown. The specimen was lung tumor tissue, collected at surgery. The receptor source for this set is a male donor with early-stage non-small cell lung cancer.

This clonotype has a count of ten or more. CDR3 bases: TGTGCCAGCAGCTTCTTGGGGAAGGGGGGTAGAGCTTTCTTT. Amino acid sequence: CASSFLGKGGRAFF. V gene TRBV7-9 combines with J gene TRBJ1-1; a possible D gene is TRBD1 (6 bases). Germline assignment: CDR1 SEHNR and CDR2 FQNEAQ (reference sequence). Trimming removed 3 bases from V and 10 bases from J, with 18 bases in between. This CDR3 spans 14 amino acids.

The gene calls are TRBV18 and TRBJ2-7; 9 nucleotides align to TRBD1. The CDR3 has 15 amino acids. V shed 3 bases and J 6 bases; nucleotides not matched to a gene: 9. Germline CDR1 reads KGHSH; CDR2 reads LQKENI. CDR3 coding DNA: TGTGCCAGCTCACCGGACAGGGGAATAGGCTCCGAGCAGTACTTC. Amino acid sequence: CASSPDRGIGSEQYF.

This clonotype was counted ten times or more. V and J are TRBV15 and TRBJ1-2, with D unclear. Germline assignment: CDR1 LNHNV and CDR2 YYDKDF (reference sequence). V was shortened by 0 bases and J by 0 bases, with 14 bases between the two germline ends. The CDR3 has 17 residues. The CDR3 here is CATSRDGGLGTNYGYTF. The CDR3 DNA sequence: TGTGCCACCAGCAGAGATGGTGGGCTGGGAACTAACTATGGCTACACCTTC.

Ten or more counts support this clonotype. The CDR3 region is CSVARGTEAFF. In nucleotides, the CDR3 is TGCAGCGTTGCACGGGGCACTGAAGCTTTCTTT. The chain uses TRBV29-1 and TRBJ1-1; D uncertain. Germline V gene lookup returns CDR1 SQVTM and CDR2 ANQGSEA. This CDR3 contains 11 residues. V gave up 4 bases and J gave up 4 bases, with 7 bases separating them. Filled out from reference TRBV29-1 and TRBJ1-1, the complete variable domain reads SAVISQKPSRDICQRGTSLTIQCQVDSQVTMMFWYRQQPGQSLTLIATANQGSEATYESGFVIDKFPISRPNLTFSTLTVSNMSPEDSSIYLCSVARGTEAFFGQGTRLTVV.

Ten or more counts support this clonotype. The rearrangement joins TRBV28 to TRBJ2-3; 9 positions match TRBD2. The CDR3 spans 16 residues. Unmatched junction bases numbered 12, after V lost 3 bases and J lost 8 bases. CDR1 and CDR2 (germline): MDHEN, SYDVKM. CDR3: CASSFWVAGAGGTQYF. The CDR3, as DNA: TGTGCCAGCAGTTTCTGGGTAGCGGGGGCGGGAGGTACGCAGTATTTT.

This clonotype was detected ten times or more. The V and J genes are TRBV20-1 and TRBJ1-1; possibly TRBD1 for D (5 bases). This CDR3 spans 11 amino acids. Trimming stripped 2 bases from V and 5 bases from J, with 6 bases between. From germline, CDR1 is DFQATT and CDR2 SNEGSKA (reference sequence). The CDR3 reads CSARQGTEAFF. DNA for the CDR3: TGCAGTGCTAGACAGGGTACTGAAGCTTTCTTT.

In regard to this clonotype: One end of the junction is discordant with germline, which a read error may explain. This rearrangement joins TRBV5-6 to TRBJ2-7; weak D call: TRBD1 (6 bases). Per germline, CDR1 SGHDT and CDR2 YYEEEE. CDR3 length: 12 amino acids. CDR3 in DNA: TGTGCCAGCAGCTATAGCAGGGGACAACCGCACTTC. Amino acid sequence: CASSYSRGQPHF.

This clonotype was counted ten times or more. J is TRBJ2-1 and V is TRBV7-6, with 7 bases aligning to TRBD2. Trimming at V came to 6 bases and at J to 7 bases, leaving 6 bases not matched to a gene. Germline CDR1 and CDR2: SGHVS and FNYEAQ. CDR3 size: 13 residues. The CDR3 reads CASSRSGANEQFF. Written as DNA, the CDR3 is TGTGCCAGCAGTCGGAGCGGGGCTAATGAGCAGTTCTTC.